Sequencing of this TCR beta chain was carried out in a study of blood T cell repertoires in COVID-19. Looking at the study overall: Sites in the United States, Italy and Spain provided acute and convalescent COVID-19 samples. The analysed material was cDNA or gDNA that came from T cells, B-cell-depleted T cells, or PBMCs.

In the source study's methods: Nucleated cell number was recorded as an estimate derived from reference gene primer amplification. TCRdb's table, derived via immunoSEQ multiplex PCR, lists solely in-frame clones and lacks some. For V, J and clone size, that table is used; D and trimming come from the DNA. Of hundreds of thousands of clones listed, 70% to 85% are singletons. The CDR3 totals 13 residues. Germline CDR1 is MNHEY and CDR2 is SMNVEV (reference sequence). V lost 5 bases, J lost 4 bases, and 10 bases lay in between. This clone has more than one count but fewer than ten. Other DNA sequences in the sample encode the same CDR3.

The clonotype comes from a woman older than 75 with active or convalescent COVID-19. Sequenced: peripheral blood. The rearrangement links TRBV27 to TRBJ2-3; maybe TRBD2 (6 bases). CDR3 amino acids: CASSLLAADTQYF. DNA for the CDR3: TGTGCCAGCAGTCTGTTAGCGGCAGATACGCAGTATTTT.